A selection of T cell receptor beta chains follows, all from one sample in a study of technical replicates of blood from several donors. The method was immunoSEQ multiplex PCR; TCRdb's version includes in-frame clones alone and lacks a portion of them. Of 70,000 to 95,000 clones listed, around 97% are singletons. The specimen was T cells isolated from PBMCs. The receptors come from a human donor in good health. Both conserved end residues are part of each CDR3. A D gene is named only where the DNA matches it firmly. Clone size is stated in some rows and not others, as once, few, many or a class when expanded.

V gene: TRBV19; clone size: .; J gene: TRBJ1-4; D gene: .; CDR3 protein: CASSIVGATNEKLFF; CDR3 DNA: TGTGCCAGTAGTATAGTAGGGGCAACTAATGAAAAACTGTTTTTT
V gene: TRBV9; clone size: .; J gene: TRBJ2-1; D gene: TRBD1; CDR3 protein: CASSDPTGNEQFF; CDR3 DNA: TGTGCCAGCAGCGACCCGACAGGGAATGAGCAGTTCTTC
V gene: TRBV7-9; clone size: .; J gene: TRBJ2-5; D gene: .; CDR3 protein: CASSGRGGEETQYF; CDR3 DNA: TGTGCCAGCAGCGGCAGGGGTGGGGAAGAGACCCAGTACTTC
V gene: TRBV7-2; clone size: .; J gene: TRBJ1-1; D gene: TRBD1; CDR3 protein: CASSPDRVDTEAFF; CDR3 DNA: TGTGCCAGCAGCCCGGACAGGGTAGACACTGAAGCTTTCTTT
V gene: TRBV11-2; clone size: .; J gene: TRBJ2-7; D gene: .; CDR3 protein: CASSRRNLGYEQYF; CDR3 DNA: TGTGCCAGCAGTCGCAGAAATCTAGGCTACGAGCAGTACTTC
V gene: TRBV19; clone size: .; J gene: TRBJ2-1; D gene: TRBD2; CDR3 protein: CASSPRGTSGRWNNEQFF; CDR3 DNA: TGTGCCAGTAGTCCACGAGGGACTAGCGGGAGATGGAACAATGAGCAGTTCTTC
V gene: TRBV11-2; clone size: .; J gene: TRBJ2-7; D gene: .; CDR3 protein: CASSTQDSKSVYEQYF; CDR3 DNA: TGTGCCAGCAGCACCCAGGACTCGAAATCGGTCTACGAGCAGTACTTC
V gene: TRBV29-1; clone size: .; J gene: TRBJ1-4; D gene: .; CDR3 protein: CSVEEGSKKLFF; CDR3 DNA: TGCAGCGTTGAGGAAGGTAGCAAAAAACTGTTTTTT
V gene: TRBV29-1; clone size: .; J gene: TRBJ2-7; D gene: .; CDR3 protein: CSVETGQLYEQYF; CDR3 DNA: TGCAGCGTCGAAACGGGACAACTCTACGAGCAGTACTTC
V gene: TRBV7-3; clone size: .; J gene: TRBJ2-3; D gene: .; CDR3 protein: CASSPNGRGIADTQYF; CDR3 DNA: TGTGCCAGCAGCCCTAATGGCAGGGGTATAGCAGATACGCAGTATTTT
V gene: TRBV4-1; clone size: .; J gene: TRBJ2-7; D gene: TRBD1; CDR3 protein: CASSQGQGAREQYF; CDR3 DNA: TGCGCCAGCAGCCAGGGACAGGGGGCGCGAGAGCAGTACTTC
V gene: TRBV6-6; clone size: .; J gene: TRBJ1-1; D gene: .; CDR3 protein: CASSYGDTEAFF; CDR3 DNA: TGTGCCAGCAGTTACGGAGACACTGAAGCTTTCTTT
V gene: TRBV11-1; clone size: .; J gene: TRBJ2-5; D gene: .; CDR3 protein: CASSRTGGGTQYF; CDR3 DNA: TGTGCCAGCAGCCGTACAGGGGGGGGGACCCAGTACTTC
V gene: TRBV6-6; clone size: .; J gene: TRBJ1-5; D gene: .; CDR3 protein: CASSRPNQPQHF; CDR3 DNA: TGTGCCAGCTCGCGTCCAAATCAGCCCCAGCATTTT
V gene: TRBV28; clone size: .; J gene: TRBJ1-2; D gene: .; CDR3 protein: CASSPLLVAGNGYTF; CDR3 DNA: TGTGCCAGCAGTCCACTCCTCGTGGCAGGGAACGGCTACACCTTC
V gene: TRBV29-1; clone size: .; J gene: TRBJ1-3; D gene: .; CDR3 protein: CSVGQGGNTIYF; CDR3 DNA: TGCAGCGTTGGGCAGGGAGGAAACACCATATATTTT
V gene: TRBV5-4; clone size: .; J gene: TRBJ2-7; D gene: .; CDR3 protein: CASSFSDHEQYF; CDR3 DNA: TGTGCCAGCAGCTTTAGCGACCACGAGCAGTACTTC
V gene: TRBV30; clone size: .; J gene: TRBJ2-3; D gene: TRBD2; CDR3 protein: CAWRPGLAVSTDTQYF; CDR3 DNA: TGTGCCTGGAGGCCGGGACTAGCTGTTAGCACAGATACGCAGTATTTT
V gene: TRBV7-2; clone size: .; J gene: TRBJ2-1; D gene: TRBD2; CDR3 protein: CASSSTSGKENEQFF; CDR3 DNA: TGTGCCAGCAGCTCGACTAGCGGAAAGGAGAATGAGCAGTTCTTC
V gene: TRBV5-6; clone size: .; J gene: TRBJ1-5; D gene: TRBD1; CDR3 protein: CASSSGQYNQPQHF; CDR3 DNA: TGTGCCAGCAGCTCGGGACAGTACAATCAGCCCCAGCATTTT
V gene: TRBV13; clone size: .; J gene: TRBJ2-5; D gene: TRBD1; CDR3 protein: CASSSETGPQETQYF; CDR3 DNA: TGTGCCAGCAGCTCGGAGACAGGGCCTCAAGAGACCCAGTACTTC
V gene: TRBV10-1; clone size: .; J gene: TRBJ2-1; D gene: TRBD1; CDR3 protein: CASSPVLNRDTGDEQFF; CDR3 DNA: TGCGCCAGCAGTCCGGTACTGAACCGGGACACAGGGGATGAGCAGTTCTTC
V gene: TRBV7-9; clone size: .; J gene: TRBJ2-5; D gene: .; CDR3 protein: CASSVQGRETQYF; CDR3 DNA: TGTGCCAGCAGCGTACAGGGTAGGGAGACCCAGTACTTC
V gene: TRBV20-1; clone size: once; J gene: TRBJ2-3; D gene: TRBD1; CDR3 protein: CSSLDRATQYF; CDR3 DNA: TGCAGTTCCCTGGACAGGGCTACGCAGTATTTT
V gene: TRBV6-1; clone size: few; J gene: TRBJ1-5; D gene: TRBD1; CDR3 protein: CASRGQGASNQPQHF; CDR3 DNA: TGTGCCAGCAGGGGACAGGGGGCAAGCAATCAGCCCCAGCATTTT